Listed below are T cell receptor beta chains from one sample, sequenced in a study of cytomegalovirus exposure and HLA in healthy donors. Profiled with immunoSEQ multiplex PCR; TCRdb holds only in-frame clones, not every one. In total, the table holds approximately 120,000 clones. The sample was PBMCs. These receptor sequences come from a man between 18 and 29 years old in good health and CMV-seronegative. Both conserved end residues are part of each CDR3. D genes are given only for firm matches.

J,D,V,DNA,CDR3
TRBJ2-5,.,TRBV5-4,TGTGCCAGCAGCTTGGACAGGGCACAAGAGACCCAGTACTTC,CASSLDRAQETQYF
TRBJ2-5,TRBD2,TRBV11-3,TGTGCCAGCAGGCGGGGGGGGGAGACCCAGTACTTC,CASRRGGETQYF
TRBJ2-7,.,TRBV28,TGTGCCAGCAGCGAAATCGACAGGTTGGGCTCCTACGAGCAGTACTTC,CASSEIDRLGSYEQYF
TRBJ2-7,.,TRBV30,TGTGCCTGGAGTGTTATCCGCGCCTACGAGCAGTACTTC,CAWSVIRAYEQYF
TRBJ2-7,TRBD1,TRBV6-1,TGTGCAACCGGACAGGGTTCAGTCTACGAGCAGTACTTC,CATGQGSVYEQYF
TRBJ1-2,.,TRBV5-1,TGCGCCAGCAGCTTGGCGTCAGGATACTATGGCTACACCTTC,CASSLASGYYGYTF
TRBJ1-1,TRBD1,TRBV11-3,TGTGCCAGCAGCGCAGGGGGTCGGTCGGAAGCTTTCTTT,CASSAGGRSEAFF
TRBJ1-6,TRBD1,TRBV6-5,TGTGCCAGCAGCCCGACCGGGACAGGGAATTCACCCCTCCACTTT,CASSPTGTGNSPLHF
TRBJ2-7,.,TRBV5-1,TGCGCCAGCAGCTATGGGACTCTAAGCTCCTACGAGCAGTACTTC,CASSYGTLSSYEQYF
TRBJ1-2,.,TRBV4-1,TGCGCCAGCAGCCAAGTTCAGGGTACTAACTATGGCTACACCTTC,CASSQVQGTNYGYTF
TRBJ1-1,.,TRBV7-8,TGTGCCAGCAGCTTAAGACTCAGTGGCACTGAAGCTTTCTTT,CASSLRLSGTEAFF
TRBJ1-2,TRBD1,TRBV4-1,TGCGCCAGCAGCCAAGTAGGGACCAGGGGGGACTATGGCTACACCTTC,CASSQVGTRGDYGYTF
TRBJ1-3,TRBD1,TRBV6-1,TGTGCCAGCAGGGACAGGGGGCGGGCTGGAAACACCATATATTTT,CASRDRGRAGNTIYF
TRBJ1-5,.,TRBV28,TGTGCCAGCTCCAGGGAAAGGGGTGGTAGCAATCAGCCCCAGCATTTT,CASSRERGGSNQPQHF
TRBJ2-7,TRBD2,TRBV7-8,TGTGCCAGCAGCTTATATATAGCGGGAGCCTCTTACGAGCAGTACTTC,CASSLYIAGASYEQYF
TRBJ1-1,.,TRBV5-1,TGCGCCAGCACAACTGGGCGTAGGAACACTGAAGCTTTCTTT,CASTTGRRNTEAFF
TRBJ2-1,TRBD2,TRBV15,TGTGCCACCAGCTTGAGGACTAGCGGCCTCAATGAGCAGTTCTTC,CATSLRTSGLNEQFF
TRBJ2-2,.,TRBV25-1,TGTGCCAGCAGTGAAACCCCCCAGGGTTCAGTGGAGCTGTTTTTT,CASSETPQGSVELFF
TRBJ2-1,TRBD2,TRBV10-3,TGTGCCATCAGTAGACTAGCGGGGGAACACAATGAGCAGTTCTTC,CAISRLAGEHNEQFF
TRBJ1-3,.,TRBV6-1,TGTGCCAGCAGTGAAGGGCAGGGCGGAAACACCATATATTTT,CASSEGQGGNTIYF
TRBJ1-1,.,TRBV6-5,TGTGCCAGCAGTTTCTCTCTACGGTCTGAAGCTTTCTTT,CASSFSLRSEAFF
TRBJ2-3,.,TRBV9,TGTGCCAGCAGCCCGAGCGCAGATACGCAGTATTTT,CASSPSADTQYF
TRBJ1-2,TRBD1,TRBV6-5,TGTGCCAGCAGTTACTCCTCCGGGACAGGGGGCTATGGCTACACCTTC,CASSYSSGTGGYGYTF
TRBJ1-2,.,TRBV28,TGTGCCAGCAGTTTATCAGGGGCTGGCTATGGCTACACCTTC,CASSLSGAGYGYTF
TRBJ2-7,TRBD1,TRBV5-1,TGCGCCAGCAGCTTGGTCGGGACAGTCTCCTACGAGCAGTACTTC,CASSLVGTVSYEQYF
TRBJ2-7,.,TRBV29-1,TGCGGCGGGGGGACAGCAGGGTCCGAGCAGTACTTC,CGGGTAGSEQYF
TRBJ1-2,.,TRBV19,TGTGCCAGTAGTATAGATCTCGGGGTTGGAGGCTACACCTTC,CASSIDLGVGGYTF
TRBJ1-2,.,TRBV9,TGTGCCAGCAGCCCTCCATCAGGAGGCTACACCTTC,CASSPPSGGYTF
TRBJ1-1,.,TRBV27,TGTGCCAGCAGTTTAGCGAAAAACACTGAAGCTTTCTTT,CASSLAKNTEAFF
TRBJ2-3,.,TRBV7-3,TGTGCCAGCAGCTTCCGGCGGGGAGATACGCAGTATTTT,CASSFRRGDTQYF
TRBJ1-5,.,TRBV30,TGTGCCTGGGACGATCAAAGGGAGACGGTGAGTCAGCCCCAGCATTTT,CAWDDQRETVSQPQHF